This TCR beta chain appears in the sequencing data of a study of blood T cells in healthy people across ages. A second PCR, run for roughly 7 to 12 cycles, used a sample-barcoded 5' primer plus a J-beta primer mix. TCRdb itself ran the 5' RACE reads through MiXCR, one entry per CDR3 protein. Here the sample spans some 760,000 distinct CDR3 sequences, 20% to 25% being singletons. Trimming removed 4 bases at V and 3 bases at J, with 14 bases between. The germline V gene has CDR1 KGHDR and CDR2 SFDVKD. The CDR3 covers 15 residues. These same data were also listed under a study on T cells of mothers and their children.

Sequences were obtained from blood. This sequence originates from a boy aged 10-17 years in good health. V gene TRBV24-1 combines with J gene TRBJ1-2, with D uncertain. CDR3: CATSDSSLRDYGYTF. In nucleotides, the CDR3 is TGTGCCACCAGTGACTCTAGTCTGAGGGACTATGGCTACACCTTC.